A selection of T cell receptor beta chains follows, all from one sample in a study of shared clonotypes between healthy human individuals. Assay: immunoSEQ multiplex PCR; the TCRdb copy retains only in-frame clones and omits some. The table shows fewer than 200,000 clones, with approximately 62% occurring only once. Sample: memory CD4+ T cells sorted from blood. All receptors come from a man aged 25 to 40 in good health. Each CDR3 is given with its conserved first and last residue. The D gene is left open where the match is weak. Part of the rows lack a size; the others show once, few, many or a class for expanded clones.

clone size,D gene,V gene,J gene,CDR3 DNA,CDR3 protein
.,.,TRBV5-1,TRBJ2-5,TGCGCCAGCAGCCCGGGGGTAGAGACCCAGTACTTC,CASSPGVETQYF
.,.,TRBV2,TRBJ2-3,TGTGCCAGCAGGTCAACTCCGGTGGGCGCAGATACGCAGTATTTT,CASRSTPVGADTQYF
medium-sized,TRBD1,TRBV2,TRBJ1-5,TGTGCCAGCACAGGGACAGGCATACAGCCCCAGCATTTT,CASTGTGIQPQHF
.,.,TRBV10-3,TRBJ2-1,TGTGCCATACTAGCCGAGAGCTCCTACAATGAGCAGTTCTTC,CAILAESSYNEQFF
.,.,TRBV29-1,TRBJ2-7,TGCAGCGTGAGGACAGAAATACTCTACGAGCAGTACTTC,CSVRTEILYEQYF
.,TRBD1,TRBV28,TRBJ2-7,TGTGCCAGCAGTTCTCCGGGACAGGGGGCATACGAGCAGTACTTC,CASSSPGQGAYEQYF
.,.,TRBV27,TRBJ1-4,TGTGCCAGCTCACAGGGTTTTGCAACTAATGAAAAACTGTTTTTT,CASSQGFATNEKLFF
.,.,TRBV18,TRBJ2-1,TGTGCCAGCTCACCCTTCTACTCCCCCGGAAATGAGCAGTTCTTC,CASSPFYSPGNEQFF
once,.,TRBV28,TRBJ1-2,TGTGCCACCTCCGGCGTAGACTATGGCTACACCTTC,CATSGVDYGYTF
.,TRBD1,TRBV20-1,TRBJ2-1,TGCAGTGCGGACTCCGGGACAGGGCAGTTCTTC,CSADSGTGQFF
.,.,TRBV25-1,TRBJ1-1,TGTGCCAGCAGTGATCACTCCGAAGCTTTCTTT,CASSDHSEAFF
.,TRBD2,TRBV30,TRBJ2-7,TGTGCCTGGAGTTTGACGGCGGGAGCCTACGAGCAGTACTTC,CAWSLTAGAYEQYF
.,TRBD1,TRBV25-1,TRBJ1-4,TGTGCCAGCAGTGGGAACCGACAGGGAACTAATGAAAAACTGTTTTTT,CASSGNRQGTNEKLFF
.,TRBD1,TRBV5-4,TRBJ2-3,TGTGCCAGCAGCTCCGGACAGGGGACAGATACGCAGTATTTT,CASSSGQGTDTQYF
few,.,TRBV6-1,TRBJ1-4,TGTGCCAGCAGGGACACTAATGAAAAACTGTTTTTT,CASRDTNEKLFF
.,.,TRBV5-4,TRBJ1-1,TGTGCCAGCAGCGTCCGGGACGGCACTGAAGCTTTCTTT,CASSVRDGTEAFF
.,.,TRBV5-1,TRBJ2-1,TGCGCCAGCAGCTTGGATCGGGGGTGGGATGAGCAGTTCTTC,CASSLDRGWDEQFF